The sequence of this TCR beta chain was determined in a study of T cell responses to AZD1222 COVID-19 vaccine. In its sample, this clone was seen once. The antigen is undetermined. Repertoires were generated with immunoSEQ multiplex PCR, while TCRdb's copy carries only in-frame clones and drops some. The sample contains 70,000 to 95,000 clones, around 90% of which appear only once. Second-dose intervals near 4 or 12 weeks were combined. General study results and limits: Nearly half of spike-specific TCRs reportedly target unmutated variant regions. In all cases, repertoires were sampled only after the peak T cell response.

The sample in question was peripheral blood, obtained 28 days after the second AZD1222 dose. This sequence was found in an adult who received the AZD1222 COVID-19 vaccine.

The CDR3 sequence is CATSRGQGQETQYF. The CDR3 bases are TGTGCCACCAGCAGGGGACAGGGCCAAGAGACCCAGTACTTC. The chain carries TRBV15 and TRBJ2-5; 9 nucleotides line up with TRBD1. Germline loops: CDR1 LNHNV, CDR2 YYDKDF (reference sequence). CDR3 length: 14 amino acids. V lost 3 bases, J lost 1 base, and 0 bases stayed unmatched.